This TCR beta chain derives from a study of blood T cell repertoires in COVID-19. About the study: Donors in the United States, Italy and Spain gave samples during acute or convalescent COVID-19.

The germline CDR1 and CDR2 sequences are SNHLY and FYNNEI. V lost 3 bases to trimming and J lost 10 bases, with 10 bases between them. The CDR3 runs to 12 residues. Authors' methods: Researchers report that nucleated cell counts were estimated from reference gene primer amplification. Method: immunoSEQ multiplex PCR; TCRdb's copy keeps in-frame clones and lacks some. V and J calls plus clone size are reproduced from that table; the DNA served to infer D and trimming. The sample lists 110,000 to 150,000 clones; around 79% were seen once. Sequenced material: peripheral blood. The chain is built from TRBV2 and TRBJ2-1; tentative D call: TRBD2 (6 bases). The clonotype was recovered from a woman between 70 and 85 years old with COVID-19, enrolled during active disease. The CDR3: CASSEGTGEQFF. CDR3 in DNA: TGTGCCAGCAGTGAGGGGACTGGGGAGCAGTTCTTC.